The 30 T cell receptor beta chains below come from one sample, sequenced in a study of cytotoxic CD8 clonotypes in ibrutinib-treated CLL. Some clones are missing from TCRdb's copy, which holds only in-frame ones; the method was immunoSEQ multiplex PCR. The sample has 110,000 to 150,000 clones, 70% to 80% seen once; the top ten hold 4.5% to 6%. Sequencing was performed on PBMCs, taken after 24 months of ibrutinib treatment. The receptors stem from a human donor with chronic lymphocytic leukemia.

The V call is TRBV28, the J call TRBJ2-4; D is unclear. The germline gives CDR1 MDHEN, CDR2 SYDVKM. Trimming shortened V by 2 bases and J by 2 bases, and 7 bases separated the two germline ends. The CDR3 loop spans 14 amino acids. For the CDR3, the DNA is TGTGCCAGCAGTTTACTCGCCTCCAAAAACATTCAGTACTTC. Translation: CASSLLASKNIQYF. The whole variable domain, remainder taken from reference TRBV28 and TRBJ2-4, is DVKVTQSSRYLVKRTGEKVFLECVQDMDHENMFWYRQDPGLGLRLIYFSYDVKMKEKGDIPEGYSVSREKKERFSLILESASTNQTSMYLCASSLLASKNIQYFGAGTRLSVL.

This sequence joins TRBV9 and TRBJ2-1, with 8 bases lining up with TRBD2. Per germline, CDR1 SGDLS and CDR2 YYNGEE. J was trimmed by 4 bases and V by 0 bases; bases with no gene match: 3. The CDR3 is made up of 15 amino acids. CDR3 coding DNA: TGTGCCAGCAGCGTAGCGGGAGGGATATACAATGAGCAGTTCTTC. It codes for CASSVAGGIYNEQFF.

Notes on this clone: Different DNA sequences within this sample yield the same CDR3. V is TRBV19 and J is TRBJ1-4; TRBD1 might be the D (5 bases). The V end was cut by 2 bases, the J end by 8 bases, with 18 bases between. The CDR3 covers 16 residues. Germline assignment: CDR1 LNHDA and CDR2 SQIVND (reference sequence). The CDR3 sequence: CASSIRNRIGGEKLFF. CDR3 in DNA: TGTGCCAGTAGTATACGAAACAGGATTGGAGGCGAAAAACTGTTTTTT.

The genes are TRBV30 and TRBJ2-7; no clear D gene. Germline V CDR1 and CDR2: GTSNPN, SVGIG (reference sequence). The V and J ends lost 3 bases and 0 bases respectively, with 18 bases between them. The CDR3 length is 16 residues. The CDR3 DNA reads TGTGCCTGGAGCGCCCCCCCGACGGCAAGCTCCTACGAGCAGTACTTC. Its translation: CAWSAPPTASSYEQYF.

This clone was counted between two and nine times. The chain recombines TRBV2 with TRBJ2-3; D remains unclear. Looked up from germline, CDR1 is SNHLY and CDR2 is FYNNEI. The CDR3 is 14 residues long. Trimming removed 5 bases at V and 0 bases at J, with 9 bases between. The chain's CDR3 is CASSQQASTDTQYF. The CDR3 DNA reads TGTGCCAGCAGTCAGCAGGCCAGCACAGATACGCAGTATTTT.

The chain is built from TRBV7-2 and TRBJ2-5, with TRBD2 as a possible D gene (7 bases). The germline V gene encodes CDR1 SGHTA and CDR2 FQGNSA. The V gene lost 0 bases and the J gene lost 5 bases, with 13 bases spanning the gap. CDR3 length: 15 residues. In DNA, the CDR3 is TGTGCCAGCAGCTTAGCCGGGGGAGGGGGTGAGACCCAGTACTTC. Encoded protein: CASSLAGGGGETQYF. The variable domain in full, completed from reference TRBV7-2 and TRBJ2-5, reads GAGVSQSPSNKVTEKGKDVELRCDPISGHTALYWYRQSLGQGLEFLIYFQGNSAPDKSGLPSDRFSAERTGGSVSTLTIQRTQQEDSAVYLCASSLAGGGGETQYFGPGTRLLVL.

The gene calls are TRBV27 and TRBJ2-4, with D possibly TRBD2 on 7 matching bases. The ends were cut back, 5 bases at V and 1 base at J, with 18 bases in the middle. Looked up from germline, CDR1 is MNHEY and CDR2 is SMNVEV (reference sequence). The CDR3 runs to 17 residues. CDR3: CASSPLGGAGAKNIQYF. As DNA, the CDR3 is TGTGCCAGCAGTCCCCTGGGGGGGGCCGGGGCCAAAAACATTCAGTACTTC.

V gene TRBV4-3 combines with J gene TRBJ2-7, with TRBD2 identical over 8 bases. CDR1 is LGHNA, CDR2 YSLEER, per germline. CDR3 length: 16 residues. Germline trimming cut 1 base from V and 3 bases from J; bases unmatched to any gene: 8. CDR3 protein: CASSQGVGGGHYEQYF. DNA for the CDR3: TGCGCCAGCAGCCAAGGGGTCGGGGGGGGACACTACGAGCAGTACTTC.

The sample holds a few counts of this clone. The rearrangement links TRBV10-1 to TRBJ1-5; possible D gene TRBD1, 5 bases. Deletions cut 7 bases from V and 9 bases from J, with 19 bases between. The CDR3 is 14 amino acids. CDR1 and CDR2 from the germline V gene are WNHNN and SYGVQD (reference sequence). For the CDR3, the DNA is TGCGCCAGCACCCTGGGGGGGGACGCCGGGCCCCAGCATTTT. Amino acid sequence: CASTLGGDAGPQHF.

This clone was observed at least ten times. The genes are TRBV10-2 and TRBJ1-5; TRBD1 matches 9 bases. V shed 7 bases and J 3 bases; nucleotides not matched to a gene: 4. The CDR3 length is 14 residues. Germline loops: CDR1 WSHSY, CDR2 SAAADI. In nucleotides, the CDR3 is TGCGCCAGCACCCGGGACAGGGACAATCAGCCCCAGCATTTT. Translated, it gives CASTRDRDNQPQHF.

J is TRBJ2-4 and V is TRBV7-9; TRBD2 might be the D (6 bases). Deletions cut 8 bases from V and 8 bases from J, with 22 bases between. The CDR3 is 15 amino acids. Looked up from germline, CDR1 is SEHNR and CDR2 is FQNEAQ (reference sequence). CDR3 sequence reads: CASGAGGAARDIQYF. DNA for the CDR3: TGTGCCAGCGGGGCCGGCGGGGCGGCCCGGGACATTCAGTACTTC.

J is TRBJ2-5 and V is TRBV18; D call uncertain. This CDR3 region has 11 residues. CDR1 is KGHSH and CDR2 is LQKENI in the germline V gene. Trimming cost V 5 bases and J 2 bases, with 3 bases left between them. In DNA form, the CDR3 reads TGTGCCAGCTCATCTCAAGAGACCCAGTACTTC. It encodes CASSSQETQYF.

In this sample, this clone turned up once. The V gene is TRBV18, the J gene TRBJ2-7; TRBD1 matches at 7 bases. The V gene's germline CDR1 is KGHSH and CDR2 LQKENI. The ends lost 3 bases at V and 6 bases at J; junction bases unmatched: 5. The CDR3 spans 13 residues. The CDR3 DNA follows: TGTGCCAGCTCACCGACCGGGACAGTCGAGCAGTACTTC. This gives the protein CASSPTGTVEQYF.

CDR3 sequence: CASSPQPGDEQFF. CDR3 in DNA: TGTGCCAGCAGCCCACAACCCGGCGATGAGCAGTTCTTC. The chain employs TRBV7-6 and TRBJ2-1, with D hard to call. Germline CDR1 is SGHVS and CDR2 is FNYEAQ. This CDR3 region has 13 residues. Trimming pared 5 bases from V and 8 bases from J, leaving 13 bases between.

This chain uses TRBV2 with TRBJ2-1, with 10 bases matching TRBD2. The junction had 8 bases not matched to a gene; V was cut back by 8 bases and J by 7 bases. This CDR3 has 14 residues. Germline assignment: CDR1 SNHLY and CDR2 FYNNEI. In DNA, the CDR3 is TGTGCCAGCGAGTCACTAGCGGGGTGGAATGAGCAGTTCTTC. Translated: CASESLAGWNEQFF.

This clone has just a few counts. The chain carries TRBV18 and TRBJ2-7; 9 bases align to TRBD2. The CDR3 has 15 amino acids. V lost 6 bases and J lost 3; bases outside the gene matches: 9. The germline CDR1 and CDR2 sequences are KGHSH and LQKENI. CDR3 bases: TGTGCCAGCTCGCCAAGGAGTAGCGGGGGCTACGAGCAGTACTTC. This sequence encodes CASSPRSSGGYEQYF.

The V gene is TRBV4-3, the J gene TRBJ2-3; D is perhaps TRBD1 (6 bases). Trimming stripped 6 bases from V and 2 bases from J, with 15 bases between. The CDR3 totals 15 residues. The germline V gene encodes CDR1 LGHNA and CDR2 YSLEER. CDR3 nucleotides: TGCGCCAGCAGTTACCGGGACAATCCCACAGATACGCAGTATTTT. It is translated as CASSYRDNPTDTQYF.

This clone was observed a few times. The CDR3 reads CASRNRPWGGGDTQYF. The CDR3 DNA reads TGCGCCAGCAGGAATCGGCCCTGGGGGGGTGGAGATACGCAGTATTTT. This sequence joins TRBV5-1 and TRBJ2-3; 7 bases are shared with TRBD2. The V segment lost 5 bases and the J segment 5 bases; nucleotides outside the gene matches: 14. The CDR3 length is 16 residues. Germline V gene lookup returns CDR1 SGHRS and CDR2 YFSETQ.

The gene calls are TRBV5-1 and TRBJ2-7, with 9 positions matching TRBD1. V lost 2 bases to trimming and J lost 3 bases; unmatched junction nucleotides: 3. This CDR3 comprises 14 residues. Germline CDR1 is SGHRS and CDR2 is YFSETQ. Written as DNA, the CDR3 is TGCGCCAGCAGCTTTCCGGGACAGGGCTACGAGCAGTACTTC. Amino acid sequence: CASSFPGQGYEQYF.

The CDR3 here is CASSGQGPGDEQYF. Here the CDR3 DNA reads TGTGCCAGCAGTGGACAGGGCCCTGGGGACGAGCAGTACTTC. V and J are TRBV2 and TRBJ2-7; TRBD1 matches 7 bases. CDR3 length: 14 amino acids. V shed 4 bases and J 5 bases; nucleotides not matched to a gene: 8. CDR1 is SNHLY and CDR2 is FYNNEI in the germline V gene.

The chain carries TRBV10-3 and TRBJ2-3, with D perhaps matching TRBD2 (5 bases). The CDR3 loop spans 13 amino acids. Trimming removed 7 bases at V and 1 base at J, with 9 bases between. CDR1 ENHRY and CDR2 SYGVKD come from the germline V gene. In nucleotides, the CDR3 is TGTGCCATCACCGGACTTGGCACAGATACGCAGTATTTT. This codes for CAITGLGTDTQYF.

The chain employs TRBV25-1 and TRBJ1-4; 9 bases are a match to TRBD1. The CDR3 is 15 amino acids. Germline trimming cut 6 bases from V and 8 bases from J; bases unmatched to any gene: 10. Germline CDR1 reads MGHDK; CDR2 reads SYGVNS. The DNA for the CDR3 is TGTGCCAGCAGCGATGGGGGGACAGGGTTCGAAAAACTGTTTTTT. Amino acids: CASSDGGTGFEKLFF. The full variable domain, its missing parts supplied by reference TRBV25-1 and TRBJ1-4, is EADIYQTPRYLVIGTGKKITLECSQTMGHDKMYWYQQDPGMELHLIHYSYGVNSTEKGDLSSESTVSRIRTEHFPLTLESARPSHTSQYLCASSDGGTGFEKLFFGSGTQLSVL.

This clone occurred once. Other DNA sequences of this sample code for an identical CDR3. The V call is TRBV20-1, the J call TRBJ1-2; the D is unclear. This CDR3 contains 11 residues. The V end lost 6 bases, the J end lost 2 bases, and 7 bases lay between the germline ends. CDR1 and CDR2 from the germline V gene are DFQATT and SNEGSKA (reference sequence). The CDR3 loop is CSASWNYGYTF. The CDR3 DNA reads TGCAGTGCATCCTGGAACTATGGCTACACCTTC.

This chain connects TRBV29-1 to TRBJ2-5, with D perhaps being TRBD1 or TRBD2 (6 bases each). The CDR3 consists of 13 residues. The germline gives CDR1 SQVTM, CDR2 ANQGSEA. The V end lost 7 bases, the J end lost 4 bases, and 16 bases lay between the germline ends. The CDR3 here is CSEGGRFGETQYF. The CDR3 DNA follows: TGCAGCGAAGGGGGGCGCTTCGGAGAGACCCAGTACTTC.

CDR3 bases: TGTGCCAGCAGTGAAGCGCTCCGGAGCAATCAGCCCCAGCATTTT. Protein sequence: CASSEALRSNQPQHF. The chain recombines TRBV2 with TRBJ1-5; no clear D gene. The V gene's germline CDR1 is SNHLY and CDR2 FYNNEI. This CDR3 is 15 amino acids long. Between the trimmed V and J ends, which lost 0 bases and 1 base, there was a span of 7 bases.

The CDR3 DNA sequence: TGTGCCAGTAGAAGAACAGGGTTGGGTCAGCCCCAGCATTTT. It specifies CASRRTGLGQPQHF. The rearrangement joins TRBV19 to TRBJ1-5; weak D call: TRBD1 (6 bases). CDR1 LNHDA and CDR2 SQIVND come from the germline V gene (reference sequence). Between the trimmed V and J ends, which lost 6 bases and 6 bases, there was a span of 15 bases. CDR3 length equals 14 residues.

This rearrangement joins TRBV18 to TRBJ2-2; D may be TRBD1 (6 bases). The CDR3 loop spans 16 amino acids. Trimming removed 6 bases from V and 0 bases from J, with 14 bases in between. In germline, CDR1 is KGHSH, CDR2 LQKENI. CDR3 in DNA: TGTGCCAGCTCCAACCAGGGGCCCGCGAACACCGGGGAGCTGTTTTTT. Translation: CASSNQGPANTGELFF.

The rearrangement uses TRBV28 and TRBJ2-3; 16 nucleotides line up with TRBD2. V dropped 5 bases and J dropped 1; count of bases not matched to a gene: 9. Germline CDR1 is MDHEN and CDR2 is SYDVKM. The CDR3 has 19 amino acids. Written as DNA, the CDR3 is TGTGCCAGCAGTCCCCCGGGACTAGCGGGAGGGCCCGGCACAGATACGCAGTATTTT. Protein product: CASSPPGLAGGPGTDTQYF.

The V gene is TRBV6-1, the J gene TRBJ1-5; 7 bases fit TRBD1. V dropped 4 bases and J dropped 4; count of bases not matched to a gene: 4. The germline gives CDR1 MNHNS, CDR2 SASEGT. This CDR3 is built from 14 residues. Here the CDR3 reads CASSGQGGNQPQHF. The CDR3 DNA reads as TGTGCCAGCAGTGGACAGGGCGGGAATCAGCCCCAGCATTTT.

The rearrangement links TRBV7-9 to TRBJ2-6, with D possibly matching TRBD2 (5 bases). This CDR3 is built from 16 residues. Germline-derived CDR1 and CDR2 are SEHNR and FQNEAQ (reference sequence). V was clipped by 6 bases and J by 0 bases, with 12 bases between them. In DNA, the CDR3 is TGTGCCAGCAGAAGATCTCGGGACTCTGGGGCCAACGTCCTGACTTTC. Protein product: CASRRSRDSGANVLTF.